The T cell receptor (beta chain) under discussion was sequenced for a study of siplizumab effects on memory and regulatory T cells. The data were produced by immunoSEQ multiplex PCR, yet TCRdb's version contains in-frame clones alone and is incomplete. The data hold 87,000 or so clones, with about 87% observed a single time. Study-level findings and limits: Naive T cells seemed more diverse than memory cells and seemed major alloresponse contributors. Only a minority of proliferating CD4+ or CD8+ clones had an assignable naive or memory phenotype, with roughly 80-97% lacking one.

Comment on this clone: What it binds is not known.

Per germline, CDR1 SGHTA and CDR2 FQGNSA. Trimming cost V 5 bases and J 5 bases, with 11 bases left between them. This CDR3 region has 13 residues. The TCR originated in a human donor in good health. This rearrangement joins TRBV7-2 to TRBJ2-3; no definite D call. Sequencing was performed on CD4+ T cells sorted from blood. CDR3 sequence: CASSPGRVDTQYF. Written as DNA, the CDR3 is TGTGCCAGCAGCCCCGGCCGGGTAGATACGCAGTATTTT. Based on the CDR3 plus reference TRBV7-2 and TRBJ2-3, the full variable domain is GAGVSQSPSNKVTEKGKDVELRCDPISGHTALYWYRQSLGQGLEFLIYFQGNSAPDKSGLPSDRFSAERTGGSVSTLTIQRTQQEDSAVYLCASSPGRVDTQYFGPGTRLTVL.